This T cell receptor (beta chain) is from a study of response to subunit inactivated influenza vaccine listed by TCRdb under 2018. Regarding the research as a whole: Deep quantitative profiling of the T cell receptor repertoire was used in the study to follow responses to a trivalent subunit inactivated influenza vaccine.

Comments on this clonotype: Its antigen specificity is not known. No much larger clone exists at a distance of one base, and base qualities are not known.

The library was built by means of RT-PCR. For sequencing, an Illumina HiSeq 2500 was employed. TCRdb ran its own pipeline on the public reads, namely fastp trimming at Q25 and MiXCR clone calling, and kept in-frame beta chains. Each entry is one CDR3 protein sequence, shown with its most common DNA and genes. The sample yields 800,000 or so distinct CDR3 sequences; around 20% were counted once. Roughly a tenth of the sample is held by the ten biggest clonotypes. Study-level results and caveats: It was suggested by the authors that each seasonal influenza vaccination may recruit only a limited number of new T cells.

CDR1 MNHEY and CDR2 SMNVEV were looked up in the germline V gene (reference sequence). Trimming costs V 2 bases and J 5 bases, and their ends lie 12 bases apart. Spanning cysteine to phenylalanine, the CDR3 consists of 14 amino acids. Only the CDR3 part of the read is kept: 42 bases, read in frame from the first base. The source was PBMCs from blood, collected approximately 5 days after vaccination. Recombination linked TRBV27 to TRBJ2-5, with the D call tentatively TRBD1 or TRBD2, each fitting 5 bases. This TCR derives from a man aged 45-60 years who received an inactivated influenza vaccine. Donor details come from another sample of the same person, matched by shared clones. CDR3 loop: CASSLGGFVETQYF. The sequence in DNA is TGTGCCAGCAGTTTAGGGGGTTTTGTGGAGACCCAGTACTTC.